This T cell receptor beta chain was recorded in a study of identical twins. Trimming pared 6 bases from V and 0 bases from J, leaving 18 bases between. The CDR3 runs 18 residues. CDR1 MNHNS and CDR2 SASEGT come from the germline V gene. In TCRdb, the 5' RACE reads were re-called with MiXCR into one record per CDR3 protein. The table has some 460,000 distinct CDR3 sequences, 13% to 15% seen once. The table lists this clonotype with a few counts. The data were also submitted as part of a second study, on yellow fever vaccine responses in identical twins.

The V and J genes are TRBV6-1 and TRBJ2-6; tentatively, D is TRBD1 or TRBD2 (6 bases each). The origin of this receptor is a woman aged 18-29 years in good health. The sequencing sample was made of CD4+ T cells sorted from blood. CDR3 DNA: TGTGCCAGCAGCCGCGGGACAACCAGCTCCTCTGGGGCCAACGTCCTGACTTTC. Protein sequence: CASSRGTTSSSGANVLTF.